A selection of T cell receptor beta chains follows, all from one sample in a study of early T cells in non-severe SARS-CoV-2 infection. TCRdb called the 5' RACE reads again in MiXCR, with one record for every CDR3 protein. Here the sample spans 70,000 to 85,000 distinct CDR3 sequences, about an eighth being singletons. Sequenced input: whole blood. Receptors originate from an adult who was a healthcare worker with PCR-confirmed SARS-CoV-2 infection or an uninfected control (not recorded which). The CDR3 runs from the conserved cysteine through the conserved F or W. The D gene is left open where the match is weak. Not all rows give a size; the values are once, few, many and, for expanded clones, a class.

CSVFGDYGYTF	TGCAGCGTTTTTGGGGATTATGGCTACACCTTC	many	TRBV29-1	TRBJ1-2	-
CASSPPPRESYEQYF	TGTGCCAGCTCACCACCCCCGCGGGAATCGTACGAGCAGTACTTC	many	TRBV18	TRBJ2-7	-
CASSRTPSNYGYTF	TGTGCCAGCAGCCGGACACCCTCTAACTATGGCTACACCTTC	many	TRBV7-6	TRBJ1-2	-
CSARRLSTVNTGELFF	TGCAGTGCTAGGAGACTGAGCACCGTGAACACCGGGGAGCTGTTTTTT	many	TRBV20-1	TRBJ2-2	-
CASSYSAGVSSSSPLHF	TGTGCCAGCAGTTACTCGGCAGGGGTTAGTAGTAGTTCACCCCTCCACTTT	-	TRBV6-6	TRBJ1-6	-
CASSPTGPEETQYF	TGTGCCAGCTCACCGACAGGGCCCGAGGAGACCCAGTACTTC	few	TRBV18	TRBJ2-5	TRBD1
CSVEGGANEQFF	TGCAGCGTTGAAGGGGGGGCCAATGAGCAGTTCTTC	many	TRBV29-1	TRBJ2-1	-
CASSQTAYNSPLHF	TGTGCCAGCAGCCAAACCGCTTATAATTCACCCCTCCACTTT	many	TRBV14	TRBJ1-6	-
CAWNPLETGNEQFF	TGTGCCTGGAACCCCCTCGAGACCGGCAATGAGCAGTTCTTC	-	TRBV30	TRBJ2-1	-
CASRRGDTEAFF	TGTGCCAGCCGGCGAGGGGACACTGAAGCTTTCTTT	-	TRBV6-6	TRBJ1-1	-
CASSPGGTGELFF	TGTGCCAGCAGTCCCGGGGGGACCGGGGAGCTGTTTTTT	many	TRBV28	TRBJ2-2	TRBD2
CASSLESRTYEQYF	TGTGCCAGCAGCTTGGAGAGTCGGACATACGAGCAGTACTTC	few	TRBV7-9	TRBJ2-7	-
CASSEARAGSTDTQYF	TGTGCCAGCAGTGAAGCCCGAGCGGGGTCTACAGATACGCAGTATTTT	few	TRBV2	TRBJ2-3	TRBD2
CASSSNRDFTDTQYF	TGTGCCAGCAGTTCTAACCGGGACTTCACAGATACGCAGTATTTT	many	TRBV27	TRBJ2-3	-
CASSLRGKETQYF	TGTGCCAGCAGTTTACGGGGAAAAGAGACCCAGTACTTC	-	TRBV28	TRBJ2-5	-
CASGRPGQALHQPQHF	TGTGCCAGCGGAAGACCGGGACAGGCACTCCATCAGCCCCAGCATTTT	many	TRBV28	TRBJ1-5	TRBD1
CASSSGTLLKETQYF	TGTGCCAGCAGCTCTGGGACTCTTCTCAAAGAGACCCAGTACTTC	few	TRBV11-2	TRBJ2-5	-
CASSHPGLGPWEQFF	TGTGCCAGCAGTCACCCGGGACTTGGACCCTGGGAGCAGTTCTTC	few	TRBV25-1	TRBJ2-1	-
CASTRDRPGETQYF	TGCGCCAGCACCCGTGATCGTCCAGGGGAGACCCAGTACTTC	-	TRBV5-1	TRBJ2-5	-
CASRTGAHPSTDTQYF	TGTGCCAGCAGGACAGGGGCTCATCCTAGCACAGATACGCAGTATTTT	-	TRBV12-3/TRBV12-4	TRBJ2-3	TRBD1
CASSPSNAGELFF	TGTGCCAGCAGCCCCTCGAACGCCGGGGAGCTGTTTTTT	many	TRBV7-3	TRBJ2-2	-
CASSYLGLANEQFF	TGTGCCAGCAGTTACTTGGGACTAGCCAATGAGCAGTTCTTC	-	TRBV6-2/TRBV6-3	TRBJ2-1	TRBD2
CASSLGRGTGELFF	TGTGCCAGCAGCTTGGGAAGGGGAACCGGGGAGCTGTTTTTT	many	TRBV5-5	TRBJ2-2	-
CASRPSGRRSYNEQFF	TGTGCCAGCAGGCCTAGCGGGAGGCGGTCCTACAATGAGCAGTTCTTC	many	TRBV3-1	TRBJ2-1	TRBD2
CASRDRDRSYEQYF	TGTGCCAGCAGAGATCGGGACAGGTCCTACGAGCAGTACTTC	many	TRBV6-6	TRBJ2-7	TRBD1
CSVGQGVNTEAFF	TGCAGCGTCGGACAGGGGGTGAACACTGAAGCTTTCTTT	-	TRBV29-1	TRBJ1-1	TRBD1
CASSPATTGAEQYF	TGTGCCAGCAGCCCAGCGACAACAGGGGCCGAGCAGTACTTC	many	TRBV5-4	TRBJ2-7	TRBD1
CASSSLAQAQYF	TGTGCCAGCAGCTCGCTAGCACAAGCGCAGTATTTT	-	TRBV7-2	TRBJ2-3	-
CSVAEGGLYNEQFF	TGCAGCGTTGCGGAGGGGGGCCTATACAATGAGCAGTTCTTC	-	TRBV29-1	TRBJ2-1	-
CRTGQGGREAFF	TGCAGGACTGGACAGGGAGGGAGGGAAGCTTTCTTT	many	TRBV20-1	TRBJ1-1	TRBD1
CASSPRRDEGEKLFF	TGCGCCAGCAGCCCCCGCCGGGACGAGGGTGAAAAACTGTTTTTT	-	TRBV5-1	TRBJ1-4	-
CASSAPLVQGAKSNYNEQFF	TGCGCCAGCAGCGCGCCTCTCGTACAGGGGGCGAAATCTAACTACAATGAGCAGTTCTTC	-	TRBV5-1	TRBJ2-1	TRBD1
CASSLGYRENTDTQYF	TGCGCCAGCAGCTTGGGGTATAGGGAGAACACAGATACGCAGTATTTT	-	TRBV5-1	TRBJ2-3	-
CASSFLGPEKGYTF	TGTGCCAGCAGTTTCCTGGGACCGGAGAAAGGCTACACCTTC	-	TRBV28	TRBJ1-2	-
CASSPSGGTHQPQHF	TGTGCCAGCTCACCTTCAGGAGGGACGCATCAGCCCCAGCATTTT	many	TRBV18	TRBJ1-5	-
CASSLGGLAGASETQYF	TGTGCCAGCAGCTTAGGGGGACTAGCGGGAGCTAGCGAGACCCAGTACTTC	-	TRBV7-2	TRBJ2-5	TRBD2
CASSPVGAEKNEQYF	TGTGCCAGCAGTCCCGTCGGGGCCGAAAAAAACGAGCAGTACTTC	-	TRBV28	TRBJ2-7	-
CASSQNGGGTYGYTF	TGTGCCAGCAGCCAAAATGGCGGAGGGACCTATGGCTACACCTTC	few	TRBV3-1	TRBJ1-2	-
CASSVGGRVDPGELFF	TGTGCCAGCAGCGTAGGTGGCAGGGTCGATCCCGGGGAGCTGTTTTTT	-	TRBV9	TRBJ2-2	-
CASSLAGGQKAFF	TGTGCCAGCAGCTTAGCAGGAGGACAGAAGGCTTTCTTT	many	TRBV7-6	TRBJ1-1	-
CASSLSPSLNEQYF	TGTGCCAGCAGCTTAAGCCCTTCGTTAAACGAGCAGTACTTC	-	TRBV11-3	TRBJ2-7	-
CASSPAGDTGELFF	TGTGCCAGCAGCCCCGCGGGAGACACCGGGGAGCTGTTTTTT	-	TRBV6-5	TRBJ2-2	TRBD2
CSARTQGAGEKLFF	TGCAGTGCCAGGACACAGGGGGCCGGTGAAAAACTGTTTTTT	many	TRBV20-1	TRBJ1-4	TRBD1
CASSLADRNTGELFF	TGTGCCAGCAGCTTGGCGGACAGGAACACCGGGGAGCTGTTTTTT	many	TRBV5-6	TRBJ2-2	-
CASSLDREEKLFF	TGTGCTAGCAGCTTGGACAGGGAAGAAAAACTGTTTTTT	-	TRBV7-7	TRBJ1-4	TRBD1
CAWTPNYGYTF	TGTGCCTGGACCCCTAACTATGGCTACACCTTC	few	TRBV30	TRBJ1-2	-
CASSFYGGKVLEETQYF	TGCGCCAGCAGCTTTTACGGGGGCAAGGTTTTGGAAGAGACCCAGTACTTC	-	TRBV5-1	TRBJ2-5	-
CASSLVQGPSDEQFF	TGTGCCAGCAGTTTGGTTCAGGGGCCGAGTGATGAGCAGTTCTTC	few	TRBV27	TRBJ2-1	-
CASSLIRGANTGELFF	TGTGCCAGCAGCTTAATCCGGGGAGCGAACACCGGGGAGCTGTTTTTT	-	TRBV11-2	TRBJ2-2	-
CASSLSSGVHNEQFF	TGCGCCAGCAGCTTGTCTAGCGGGGTTCACAATGAGCAGTTCTTC	many	TRBV5-1	TRBJ2-1	TRBD2
CASSISTDSDTQYF	TGTGCCAGTAGTATCTCGACGGACTCAGATACGCAGTATTTT	-	TRBV19	TRBJ2-3	-
CASSPYFQGGGELFF	TGTGCCAGCAGCCCCTACTTTCAGGGTGGCGGGGAGCTGTTTTTT	many	TRBV11-3	TRBJ2-2	-
CASSLDYSNNEQFF	TGTGCCAGCAGTTTGGACTACTCAAACAATGAGCAGTTCTTC	many	TRBV2	TRBJ2-1	-
CASRSSPRRKNYGYTF	TGTGCCAGCAGATCTTCCCCCAGAAGGAAGAACTATGGCTACACCTTC	few	TRBV9	TRBJ1-2	-
CASSTPGHPQETQYF	TGTGCCAGCAGTACACCGGGACACCCCCAAGAGACCCAGTACTTC	once	TRBV6-1	TRBJ2-5	-